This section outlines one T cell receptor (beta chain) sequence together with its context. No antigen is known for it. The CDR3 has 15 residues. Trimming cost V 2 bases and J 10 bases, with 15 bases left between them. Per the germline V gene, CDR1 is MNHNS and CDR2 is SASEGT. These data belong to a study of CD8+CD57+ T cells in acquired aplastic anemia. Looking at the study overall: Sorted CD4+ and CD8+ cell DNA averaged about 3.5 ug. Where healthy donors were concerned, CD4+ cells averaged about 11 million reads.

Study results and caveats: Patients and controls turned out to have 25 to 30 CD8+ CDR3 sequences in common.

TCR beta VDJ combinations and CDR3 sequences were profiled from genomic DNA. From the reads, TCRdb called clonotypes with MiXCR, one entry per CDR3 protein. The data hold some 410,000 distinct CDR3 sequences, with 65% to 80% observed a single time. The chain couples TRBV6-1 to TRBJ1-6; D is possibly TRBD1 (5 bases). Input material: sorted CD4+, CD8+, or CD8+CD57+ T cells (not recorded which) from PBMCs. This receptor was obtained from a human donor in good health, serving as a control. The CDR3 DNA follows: TGTGCCAGCAGTGAATGGGCAGGGTCAGGATCACCCCTCCACTTT. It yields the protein CASSEWAGSGSPLHF.